This T cell receptor beta chain comes out of a study of T cell repertoires in cytomegalovirus infection. TCRdb passed the reads through MiXCR, listing each CDR3 protein once. The sample carries some 320,000 distinct CDR3 sequences, roughly 28% recorded once. In the case of this clonotype: What it binds is unknown.

In germline, CDR1 is SGHAT, CDR2 FQNNGV. V trimming: 0 bases; J trimming: 6 bases; junction bases outside the gene matches: 7. This CDR3 has 16 residues. This TCR was recovered from a human donor in good health (CMV status not recorded). Some clones in this sample may be carry-over from other donors' samples. This specimen consisted of cultured PBMCs, obtained from culture after CMV antigen stimulation. V usage is TRBV11-2 and J usage is TRBJ2-3; 9 bases are a match to TRBD2. The CDR3 spells CASSLDGGGASDTQYF. The CDR3 nucleotides are TGTGCCAGCAGCTTAGATGGCGGGGGGGCCAGCGATACGCAGTATTTT.